This is a list of T cell receptor beta chains from one sample in a study of cytomegalovirus exposure and HLA in healthy donors. The protocol was immunoSEQ multiplex PCR, while the TCRdb copy is restricted to in-frame clones and leaves out a portion. The sample has around 150,000 clones, roughly 82% seen once. The sample consisted of PBMCs. The receptors come from a girl aged 5 to 17 in good health and CMV-seropositive. Each CDR3 is given with its conserved first and last residue. A D gene is named only where the DNA matches it firmly. Size values are once, few and many counts, or a class for expanded clones, and some rows have none.

d_call cdr3_length j_call clone_size v_call cdr3_nt cdr3_aa
. 18 TRBJ2-3 . TRBV2 TGTGCCAGCAGTGAACTCCTCTTGACTTATAAGGCGGCAGATACGCAGTATTTT CASSELLLTYKAADTQYF
TRBD2 15 TRBJ2-7 . TRBV15 TGTGCCACCAGCAAAAGAGGACTAGCGGCCTACGAGCAGTACTTC CATSKRGLAAYEQYF
. 13 TRBJ2-1 . TRBV30 TGTGCCTGGAGTACAACCGGGGGCAATGAGCAGTTCTTC CAWSTTGGNEQFF
. 14 TRBJ2-1 few TRBV6-1 TGTGCCAGCAGTGAAACCGGGACTGGAGGCGAGCAGTTCTTC CASSETGTGGEQFF
. 13 TRBJ2-5 . TRBV5-6 TGTGCCAGCAGCTTCACAAACCAAGAGACCCAGTACTTC CASSFTNQETQYF
. 15 TRBJ1-2 . TRBV6-1 TGTGCCAGCAGTGAACGGACAGACCCTAACTATGGCTACACCTTC CASSERTDPNYGYTF
. 13 TRBJ2-2 few TRBV30 TGTGCCTGGACGGGACAGAACACCGGGGAGCTGTTTTTT CAWTGQNTGELFF
. 17 TRBJ2-7 . TRBV5-6 TGTGCCAGCAGCTTTTTCGACGGACAGTTTAAGTCCTTCGAGCAGTACTTC CASSFFDGQFKSFEQYF
TRBD1 16 TRBJ2-1 . TRBV27 TGTGCCAGCAGTCCCAGGAAAGGGACAGGGCTAAGTGAGCAGTTCTTC CASSPRKGTGLSEQFF
. 14 TRBJ1-1 . TRBV11-3 TGTGCCAGCAGCTTTGGGGAGGGGAAAGGTGAAGCTTTCTTT CASSFGEGKGEAFF
TRBD2 15 TRBJ2-1 . TRBV5-1 TGCGCCAGCAGCTTGGGACTAGCGGGGGGAGATGAGCAGTTCTTC CASSLGLAGGDEQFF
TRBD2 14 TRBJ2-1 . TRBV29-1 TGCAGCGTTGATCAACTAGCGATAGGGGATGAGCAGTTCTTC CSVDQLAIGDEQFF
. 12 TRBJ1-1 . TRBV28 TGTGCCAGCAGGCCCGGAGCGGGACGGGCTTTCTTT CASRPGAGRAFF
TRBD1 17 TRBJ1-5 once TRBV2 TGTGCCAGCAGCAAAAGAGGGGGCTCGGAATACTCTCAGCCCCAGCATTTT CASSKRGGSEYSQPQHF
TRBD2 19 TRBJ2-7 . TRBV5-6 TGTGCCAGCAGCTTCCTACCCTCCCGGGTTAGCGGGAAAACGTACGAGCAGTACTTC CASSFLPSRVSGKTYEQYF
. 13 TRBJ2-7 . TRBV30 TGTGCCAACGGGCGGGCCTGCTCCTACGAGCAGTACTTC CANGRACSYEQYF
TRBD2 15 TRBJ2-7 . TRBV19 TGTGCCAGTAGCGGGGGGGGGTCGAGCTCCTACGAGCAGTACTTC CASSGGGSSSYEQYF
. 15 TRBJ2-2 . TRBV6-5 TGTGCCAGCAGTACAGGTTTCAAGAACACCGGGGAGCTGTTTTTT CASSTGFKNTGELFF
TRBD1 14 TRBJ2-5 . TRBV5-5 TGTGCCAGCAGCTTACAGACAGGGGAAGAGACCCAGTACTTC CASSLQTGEETQYF
. 15 TRBJ1-4 . TRBV27 TGTGCCAGCAGGGGTTACGGGGGGGCGGATGAAAAACTGTTTTTT CASRGYGGADEKLFF
. 15 TRBJ1-2 . TRBV4-3 TGCGCCAGCAGCCAAGTCTGGTGGGGGCGGCGTGGCTACACCTTC CASSQVWWGRRGYTF
. 14 TRBJ1-1 . TRBV10-2 TGCGCCAGCAGGCAACAGGGAGGGGGCACTGAAGCTTTCTTT CASRQQGGGTEAFF
. 14 TRBJ2-7 . TRBV28 TGTGCCAGCAGTTTTGGGACTGCCGCCTACGAGCAGTACTTC CASSFGTAAYEQYF
TRBD2 18 TRBJ2-1 . TRBV6-1 TGTGCCAGCAGTGTCACCTTAGCGGGAGGGCCGCCCTACAATGAGCAGTTCTTC CASSVTLAGGPPYNEQFF
. 13 TRBJ2-5 . TRBV4-3 TGCGCCAGCAGCCAAAGCCTAGAGGAGACCCAGTACTTC CASSQSLEETQYF
TRBD1 16 TRBJ2-5 . TRBV4-3 TGCGCCAGCAGCCAAAACCCGGGACAGGGTTTGGAGACCCAGTACTTC CASSQNPGQGLETQYF
. 17 TRBJ2-1 . TRBV2 TGTGCCAGCATTAGACGGGACTCCCAATCCCGGGGCAATGAGCAGTTCTTC CASIRRDSQSRGNEQFF
. 17 TRBJ2-5 . TRBV30 TGTGCCTGGAATACCGGGTATGGTAGCGCACATGGGGAGACCCAGTACTTC CAWNTGYGSAHGETQYF
TRBD1 13 TRBJ2-7 . TRBV6-6 TGTGCCAGCAACCGGGACAGGGACCACGAGCAGTACTTC CASNRDRDHEQYF
. 13 TRBJ1-5 . TRBV29-1 TGCAGCGTCATCCCCCGGGCGGGGCAGCCCCAGCATTTT CSVIPRAGQPQHF
TRBD2 17 TRBJ2-5 . TRBV5-4 TGTGCCAGCAGCTCCAAGACTAGCGGGGGGGCCGGAGAGACCCAGTACTTC CASSSKTSGGAGETQYF
TRBD1 19 TRBJ2-1 . TRBV7-8 TGTGCCAGCAGCCCTCACCGGACAGGGGACTTTCGAACCTACAATGAGCAGTTCTTC CASSPHRTGDFRTYNEQFF
. 16 TRBJ1-2 few TRBV15 TGTGCCACCAGCAGCCAGGACACGGCAATTTTCTATGGCTACACCTTC CATSSQDTAIFYGYTF
. 13 TRBJ2-5 . TRBV28 TGTGCCAGCAGTTTAGCCCCAGCAGGGACCCAGTACTTC CASSLAPAGTQYF
TRBD1 19 TRBJ1-4 . TRBV4-1 TGCGCCAGCAGCCAGTTACCGGGACAGGGGACGAGGACTAATGAAAAACTGTTTTTT CASSQLPGQGTRTNEKLFF
TRBD2 15 TRBJ2-3 . TRBV5-1 TGCGCCAGCAGCTTCGGGGGGGATAGCACAGATACGCAGTATTTT CASSFGGDSTDTQYF
TRBD1 15 TRBJ1-1 . TRBV27 TGTGCCAGCAGTTTATCGGGACAGGGGTGGGCTGAAGCTTTCTTT CASSLSGQGWAEAFF
. 14 TRBJ1-5 . TRBV5-3 TGTGCCAGAAGCTTTCGCGGACTCAATCAGCCCCAGCATTTT CARSFRGLNQPQHF
. 14 TRBJ2-3 . TRBV5-1 TGCGCCAGCAGGGAGAAGATCCTCACAGATACGCAGTATTTT CASREKILTDTQYF
. 15 TRBJ2-7 . TRBV28 TGTGCCAGCAGTTTATTTTGGCAGGGGTCGGGCGAGCAGTACTTC CASSLFWQGSGEQYF
. 18 TRBJ2-2 . TRBV7-9 TGTGCCAGCAGCTTCCCTAGGGGTAGGTCAGCGAACACCGGGGAGCTGTTTTTT CASSFPRGRSANTGELFF
TRBD2 16 TRBJ2-3 . TRBV30 TGTGCCTGGGCCGGGACTAGCGGCCTAAGCACAGATACGCAGTATTTT CAWAGTSGLSTDTQYF
. 12 TRBJ1-1 few TRBV6-5 TGTGCCAGCAGTAGCGGGACACCAGAAGCTTTCTTT CASSSGTPEAFF
. 16 TRBJ2-2 . TRBV5-6 TGTGCCAGCAGTGAACGATCAACTAGATTTACCGGGGAGCTGTTTTTT CASSERSTRFTGELFF
. 14 TRBJ2-2 . TRBV6-5 TGTGCCAGCACCATCCCCCCGGGCACCGGGGAGCTGTTTTTT CASTIPPGTGELFF
TRBD1 15 TRBJ2-5 . TRBV27 TGTGCCAGCAGTTTATTAAGACAGGGGCTACAGACCCAGTACTTC CASSLLRQGLQTQYF
. 13 TRBJ1-1 . TRBV30 TGTGCCTGGAGGTCAGGGATGAACACTGAAGCTTTCTTT CAWRSGMNTEAFF
. 13 TRBJ2-1 . TRBV19 TGTGCCAGTAGGACCCAAGCGGGCGATGAGCAGTTCTTC CASRTQAGDEQFF
. 18 TRBJ2-5 . TRBV4-1 TGCGCCAGCAGCAAACGGGACCGCGGAGGGCATGTCCAAGAGACCCAGTACTTC CASSKRDRGGHVQETQYF
TRBD1 16 TRBJ1-2 few TRBV7-8 TGTGCCAGCAGCCCTCAGGGACAGGGAGCTAACTATGGCTACACCTTC CASSPQGQGANYGYTF
TRBD1 15 TRBJ2-7 . TRBV6-6 TGTGCCAGCAGTAAATCCGGACAGGGGGCTTACGAGCAGTACTTC CASSKSGQGAYEQYF
TRBD2 15 TRBJ2-1 . TRBV6-5 TGTGCCAGCGCCTCGGGACTACCGAACTACAATGAGCAGTTCTTC CASASGLPNYNEQFF
. 12 TRBJ1-5 few TRBV30 TGTGCCTGGAGTGTTTGGGGCCAGCCCCAGCATTTT CAWSVWGQPQHF
. 12 TRBJ2-4 once TRBV11-3 TGTGCCAGCAGCTTGGGAAGGGGCATTCAGTACTTC CASSLGRGIQYF
. 17 TRBJ1-2 . TRBV29-1 TGCAGCGTTGACTCCCCCGACAGGTATCAGTCTAACTATGGCTACACCTTC CSVDSPDRYQSNYGYTF
TRBD2 13 TRBJ2-7 . TRBV10-1 TGCGCCAGCAGCTCTAGCGGGAGTTACGAGCAGTACTTC CASSSSGSYEQYF
TRBD1 16 TRBJ1-1 . TRBV7-3 TGTGCCAGCAGCTTAAGGGGGGTCAGGGGGCGAACTGAAGCTTTCTTT CASSLRGVRGRTEAFF
. 14 TRBJ1-4 . TRBV6-1 TGTGCCAGCAGTGAAGGGCTCAGGGTGGAAAAACTGTTTTTT CASSEGLRVEKLFF
. 16 TRBJ2-7 . TRBV28 TGTGCCAGCAGCCCGACAGGAGTCACTCTTACCTACGAGCAGTACTTC CASSPTGVTLTYEQYF